The sequence of this TCR beta chain was determined in a study of T cell repertoires in cytomegalovirus infection. Study overall: Matching HLA type, along with CMV infection, was indicated by public TCR beta signatures. Study results and caveats: Summed frequency of shared TCR beta families picked out CMV carriers who also had the relevant HLA. The ex vivo response was dominated by HLA-C-restricted CMV-specific TCR beta clonotypes.

TCRdb reprocessed the reads via MiXCR and lists one record per CDR3 protein. Seen here are approximately 700,000 distinct CDR3 sequences, 35% to 40% observed once, and the top ten hold more than 2.5%. Per the germline V gene, CDR1 is MDHEN and CDR2 is SYDVKM. The CDR3 sequence is 13 residues long. V was trimmed by 4 bases and J by 2 bases, leaving 8 bases between them. As regards this clonotype: The antigen is undetermined.

The source of this sequence is a human donor in good health (CMV status not recorded). Some clones in this sample may be carry-over from other donors' samples. Sequencing was performed on PBMCs. This rearrangement joins TRBV28 to TRBJ1-2, with D hard to call. CDR3 nucleotides: TGTGCCAGCAGTTCCTCCAACAACTATGGCTACACCTTC. Its translation is CASSSSNNYGYTF.